This T cell receptor beta chain stems from a study of tumor-infiltrating lymphocytes in primary liver carcinoma. Concerning this clonotype itself: An end of the junction differs from the germline gene, which may be a read error.

Co-extraction yielded RNA and DNA from roughly 20-30 mg of unsorted bulk tissue. Chronic HBV infection affected patients, none of whom had received treatment. The authors sampled five separate regions per tumor. The CDR3 length is 13 residues. TCR beta cDNA was reverse-transcribed from roughly 0.45 ug of total RNA. The reaction used a constant-region primer and ProtoScript II reverse transcriptase. A slightly modified ARM-PCR protocol with three nested multiplex PCR rounds produced these TCR beta libraries. Investigators reported that the first two PCR rounds, at approximately 11 cycles each, used TRBV1-TRBV30 forward primers with a C-beta reverse primer. Using its own MiXCR run on the multiplex PCR reads, TCRdb lists one record per CDR3 protein. The sample has around 100,000 distinct CDR3 sequences, almost 70% seen once.

Input material: liver tumor tissue from sampling region 5. Subset denoted: tumor region T5, tumor centre. This sequence joins TRBV12-3 or TRBV12-4 and TRBJ2-5, with D uncertain. The TCR comes from a woman aged 60-70 years with primary liver carcinoma and hepatitis B virus infection. CDR3 nucleotide sequence: TGTGCCAGCAGCTCCCGGGCCCAAGAGACCCAGTATTTC. Translation gives CASSSRAQETQYF.